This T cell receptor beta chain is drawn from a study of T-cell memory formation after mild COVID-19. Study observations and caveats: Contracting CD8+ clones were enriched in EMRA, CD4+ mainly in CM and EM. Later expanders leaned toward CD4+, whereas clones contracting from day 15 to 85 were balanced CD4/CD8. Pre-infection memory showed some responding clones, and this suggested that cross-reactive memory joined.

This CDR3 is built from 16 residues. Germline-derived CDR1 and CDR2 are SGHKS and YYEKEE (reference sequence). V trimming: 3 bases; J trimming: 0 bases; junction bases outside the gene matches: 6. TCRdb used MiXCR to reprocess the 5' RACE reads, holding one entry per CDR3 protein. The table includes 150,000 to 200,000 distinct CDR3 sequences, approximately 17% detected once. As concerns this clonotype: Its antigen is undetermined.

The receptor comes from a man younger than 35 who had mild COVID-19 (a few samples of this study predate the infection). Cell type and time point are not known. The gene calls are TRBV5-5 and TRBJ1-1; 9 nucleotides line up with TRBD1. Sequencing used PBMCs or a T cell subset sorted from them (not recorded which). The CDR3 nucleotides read TGTGCCAGCAGCTCAGGACAGGGGATCTTGAACACTGAAGCTTTCTTT. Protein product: CASSSGQGILNTEAFF.